Listed below are T cell receptor beta chains from one sample, sequenced in a study of memory CD4+ T cells and cytomegalovirus serostatus. The assay was immunoSEQ multiplex PCR, and TCRdb's table has in-frame clones only and misses some. The table shows some 47,000 clones, with just under 80% occurring only once. The sample consisted of memory CD4+ T cells from blood. The receptors were sampled from an adult in good health and CMV-seronegative. Each CDR3 is given with its conserved first and last residue. D genes are given only for firm matches. Only part of the rows carry a size: once, few, many, or a class if the clone is expanded.

clone size,D gene,J gene,V gene,CDR3 protein,CDR3 DNA
few,TRBD1,TRBJ2-7,TRBV6-5,CASSWGTGSNEQYF,TGTGCCAGCAGTTGGGGGACAGGGTCAAACGAGCAGTACTTC
.,TRBD1,TRBJ1-4,TRBV7-2,CASSLGATGGGEKLFF,TGTGCCAGCAGCTTAGGTGCCACAGGGGGCGGCGAAAAACTGTTTTTT
.,.,TRBJ2-5,TRBV7-2,CASSLGGGLGQETQYF,TGTGCCAGCAGCTTAGGTGGGGGGCTCGGCCAAGAGACCCAGTACTTC
.,.,TRBJ2-7,TRBV6-6,CASRIEGEQYF,TGTGCCAGCCGGATAGAAGGGGAGCAGTACTTC
.,.,TRBJ1-1,TRBV5-5,CASSLERINTEAFF,TGTGCCAGCAGCTTGGAACGGATTAACACTGAAGCTTTCTTT
.,TRBD1,TRBJ1-6,TRBV27,CASSLTTPRTGSSPLHF,TGTGCCAGCAGTTTAACCACCCCTAGGACAGGAAGTTCACCCCTCCACTTT
.,.,TRBJ2-5,TRBV18,CASSTGKSETQYF,TGTGCCAGCTCTACAGGGAAATCGGAGACCCAGTACTTC
once,.,TRBJ1-4,TRBV11-2,CASRWQQATNEKLFF,TGTGCCAGCAGGTGGCAGCAGGCAACTAATGAAAAACTGTTTTTT
.,.,TRBJ2-7,TRBV19,CASSPPRGASSYEQYF,TGTGCCAGTAGTCCCCCGCGGGGTGCGAGCTCCTACGAGCAGTACTTC
.,TRBD2,TRBJ2-7,TRBV5-4,CASRLAGYEQYF,TGTGCCAGCAGATTAGCGGGGTACGAGCAGTACTTC
.,.,TRBJ1-2,TRBV7-9,CASSLGQRYGYTF,TGTGCCAGCAGCTTAGGACAGAGGTATGGCTACACCTTC
few,.,TRBJ1-2,TRBV29-1,CSVDGVNPNYGYTF,TGCAGCGTTGATGGGGTGAACCCTAACTATGGCTACACCTTC
.,TRBD1,TRBJ1-2,TRBV6-1,CASSDRRQGGIRGYTF,TGTGCCAGCAGTGACCGGAGACAGGGGGGAATTAGGGGCTACACCTTC
once,.,TRBJ1-4,TRBV18,CASSPEGTNEKLFF,TGTGCCAGCTCACCAGAGGGAACTAATGAAAAACTGTTTTTT
.,.,TRBJ1-2,TRBV18,CASSPGSNYGYTF,TGTGCCAGCTCCCCGGGCAGCAACTATGGCTACACCTTC
.,.,TRBJ2-7,TRBV6-1,CATKHGGYEQYF,TGTGCCACGAAGCATGGAGGCTACGAGCAGTACTTC
.,.,TRBJ2-2,TRBV5-1,CASSLAGNTGELFF,TGCGCCAGCAGCTTGGCGGGGAACACCGGGGAGCTGTTTTTT
.,TRBD2,TRBJ2-1,TRBV2,CASSDRGRGGNEQFF,TGTGCCAGCAGTGATCGGGGTCGGGGGGGCAATGAGCAGTTCTTC
.,.,TRBJ1-1,TRBV7-2,CASSLVLSDTEAFF,TGTGCCAGCAGCTTAGTCCTCTCAGACACTGAAGCTTTCTTT
.,.,TRBJ1-1,TRBV30,CAWSYTNGAFF,TGTGCCTGGAGTTACACCAACGGAGCTTTCTTT
.,.,TRBJ1-1,TRBV10-3,CAISDHIPPGPTEAFF,TGTGCCATCAGTGATCACATACCTCCCGGCCCCACTGAAGCTTTCTTT
.,TRBD1,TRBJ1-3,TRBV7-6,CASSRDRGDSGNTIYF,TGTGCCAGCAGCCGGGACAGGGGCGACTCTGGAAACACCATATATTTT
.,TRBD1,TRBJ1-1,TRBV18,CASSPTGTGLMNTEAFF,TGTGCCAGCTCACCGACCGGGACAGGGTTGATGAACACTGAAGCTTTCTTT
.,TRBD1,TRBJ1-1,TRBV5-1,CASSSGTGPEAFF,TGCGCCAGCAGTTCTGGGACAGGGCCTGAAGCTTTCTTT
once,.,TRBJ1-2,TRBV7-8,CASSSIQGWIRAHGYTF,TGTGCCAGCAGCTCCATACAGGGATGGATCCGTGCCCATGGCTACACCTTC
.,TRBD1,TRBJ1-6,TRBV30,CAWSGTGNSSPLHF,TGTGCCTGGAGCGGGACAGGGAACAGTTCACCCCTCCACTTT
.,.,TRBJ2-3,TRBV4-2,CASSQEGADTQYF,TGTGCCAGCAGCCAAGAAGGGGCAGATACGCAGTATTTT
.,.,TRBJ1-1,TRBV28,CASRTNAKAQGAFF,TGTGCCAGCAGAACCAATGCCAAAGCTCAGGGGGCTTTCTTT
.,.,TRBJ2-2,TRBV11-2,CASGTQNWGLRNTGELFF,TGTGCCAGCGGGACCCAAAATTGGGGGCTCAGGAACACCGGGGAGCTGTTTTTT
once,.,TRBJ2-7,TRBV2,CASKGSFSYEQYF,TGTGCCAGCAAGGGTTCATTCTCCTACGAGCAGTACTTC
few,TRBD1,TRBJ2-2,TRBV5-1,CASSQGASTGELFF,TGCGCCAGCAGTCAGGGGGCGAGCACCGGGGAGCTGTTTTTT
.,.,TRBJ2-2,TRBV6-5,CASSLSGGTGELFF,TGTGCCAGCAGCCTTAGTGGGGGCACCGGGGAGCTGTTTTTT
few,.,TRBJ1-1,TRBV9,CASSVGPEISEAFF,TGTGCCAGCAGCGTAGGCCCCGAGATAAGTGAAGCTTTCTTT
.,TRBD1,TRBJ1-1,TRBV4-1,CASSQEQGHTEAFF,TGCGCCAGCAGCCAAGAACAGGGGCACACTGAAGCTTTCTTT
few,.,TRBJ2-6,TRBV6-5,CASRLGSSGANVLTF,TGTGCCAGCAGGCTAGGAAGCTCTGGGGCCAACGTCCTGACTTTC
.,.,TRBJ1-5,TRBV28,CASSFGLRGSDQPQHF,TGTGCCAGCAGTTTCGGATTGAGGGGTTCAGATCAGCCCCAGCATTTT
.,.,TRBJ2-7,TRBV4-1,CASSQPGAVVATYEQYF,TGCGCCAGCAGCCAACCGGGGGCCGTCGTAGCTACCTACGAGCAGTACTTC
.,.,TRBJ1-1,TRBV7-9,CASSGSTEAFF,TGTGCCAGCAGTGGAAGCACTGAAGCTTTCTTT
.,TRBD2,TRBJ2-1,TRBV7-7,CASSRGLAYEQFF,TGTGCCAGCAGCCGAGGACTAGCCTATGAGCAGTTCTTC
few,.,TRBJ2-3,TRBV28,CASSFIGAGSTDTQYF,TGTGCCAGCAGTTTCATCGGCGCAGGGAGCACAGATACGCAGTATTTT
.,.,TRBJ1-2,TRBV21-1,CASSKVADREDGFYTF,TGTGCCAGCAGCAAAGTCGCCGACAGGGAAGATGGATTTTACACCTTC
.,.,TRBJ2-5,TRBV7-7,CASSRGEGTQYF,TGTGCCAGCAGCAGGGGGGAGGGGACCCAGTACTTC
once,TRBD1,TRBJ1-4,TRBV19,CASSIPGGGKLFF,TGTGCCAGTAGTATTCCAGGGGGCGGGAAACTGTTTTTT
.,.,TRBJ1-2,TRBV5-8,CASSLGTTFYGYTF,TGTGCCAGCAGCTTGGGGACAACATTTTATGGCTACACCTTC
.,.,TRBJ2-7,TRBV2,CASNHRETAYEQYF,TGTGCCAGCAATCACAGGGAAACGGCGTACGAGCAGTACTTC
.,.,TRBJ1-2,TRBV11-2,CASSPRAGVYGYTF,TGTGCCAGCAGCCCCCGAGCGGGTGTCTATGGCTACACCTTC
.,.,TRBJ2-7,TRBV7-8,CASGTSSYEQYF,TGTGCCAGCGGTACGAGCTCCTACGAGCAGTACTTC
.,TRBD1,TRBJ2-1,TRBV10-3,CAITAGTGKHNEQFF,TGTGCCATCACTGCTGGGACAGGGAAGCACAATGAGCAGTTCTTC
.,.,TRBJ2-5,TRBV28,CASSFNRVETQYF,TGTGCCAGCAGTTTTAACAGGGTGGAGACCCAGTACTTC
.,TRBD1,TRBJ2-7,TRBV30,CAWSGDRGRYEQYF,TGTGCCTGGAGTGGGGACAGGGGGCGGTACGAGCAGTACTTC
.,TRBD1,TRBJ2-2,TRBV5-8,CASSLGTGAYTGELFF,TGTGCCAGCAGCCTGGGGACAGGGGCTTACACCGGGGAGCTGTTTTTT
few,TRBD1,TRBJ1-2,TRBV29-1,CSVHTGQGASGYTF,TGCAGCGTCCACACCGGACAGGGGGCGAGTGGCTACACCTTC
.,TRBD2,TRBJ2-3,TRBV19,CASSGLAGAPRYF,TGTGCCAGTAGTGGGCTAGCGGGGGCCCCCCGGTATTTT
.,.,TRBJ1-5,TRBV7-9,CASSGAGSQPQHF,TGTGCCAGCAGTGGTGCAGGAAGCCAGCCCCAGCATTTT
.,.,TRBJ1-2,TRBV6-1,CASSEARTSGGYTF,TGTGCCAGCAGTGAAGCTAGGACTTCCGGAGGCTACACCTTC